This TCR beta chain stems from a study of read filtering for tumor transcriptome and immune sequencing (dated by TCRdb to 2018 to 2020). The study in broad terms: The cohort consisted of 17 to 20 male and approximately 15 female patients, with a mean age of about 66 years and an age range of roughly 45 to 85. By revised international staging, eight or nine patients were R-ISS I, some 17 were R-ISS II and about 7 were R-ISS III. After DNase treatment, whole-transcriptome libraries were prepared with the TruSeq RNA Access Library Prep Kit. Per sample, about 4 to 11 million TCR-region mapped reads were obtained with IR-seq, compared with only 85 to 1273 with RNA-seq. Using the same bone marrow samples, the study ran both targeted immune repertoire sequencing and bulk whole-transcriptome sequencing and then compared the TCR repertoires from each method. One of the main goals was to work out a read-filtering strategy for immune repertoire data, in particular whether clonotypes backed by only a single read should be removed.

V and J lose 11 bases and 4 bases, and a span of 29 bases separates them. From its cysteine to its phenylalanine, the CDR3 spans 17 amino acids. CDR3 DNA only is kept here, 51 bases in frame from base 1. As to this clonotype: It lacks a known antigen. No base quality information exists; no much larger clone differs at one position.

The paper as a whole reports these results and caveats: Compared with RNA-seq, IR-seq captured clonotypes at much higher depth and more reliably, and a smaller IR-seq throughput was enough to identify most shared clonotypes. Single-read clonotypes made up about 81.9% of clonotypes but about 3.2% of total reads in IR-seq, and about three quarters of clonotypes and about 45% of reads in RNA-seq. When single-read clonotypes were removed, the proportions of shared clonotypes in IR-seq and RNA-seq correlated more strongly. The sorted CD138-negative fraction was a mixed bone marrow immune population, not purified T cells.

TCR libraries were constructed from approximately 0.4 ug RNA using the Immunoverse kit, and molecular barcoded adaptors covering alpha/delta and beta/gamma chains were employed. The same RNA used for transcriptome sequencing was used for TCR library preparation. TCR libraries were sequenced on an Illumina HiSeq 4000 with 2 x 150 cycles. In the authors' own workflow: TCR reads were aligned to human V, D, J and C references and assembled into CDR3 clonotypes with MiXCR, including quality filtering and error correction. The tcR package in R was used for analysis of clonotype counts and gene usage diversity. For inspection of raw mapping reads, RNA-seq reads were mapped by STAR aligner version 2.5.3a onto GRCh37 of the human genome. To test how sequencing depth affects detected clonotypes, IR-seq fastq files were randomly downsampled with Seqtk 1.3. TCRdb applied fastp at Q25 and MiXCR to the public reads, then kept only in-frame beta chains. Rows matching on CDR3 protein sequence are summarized as one entry with the most common DNA and genes. TCRdb's processing, not the authors' own work, is the source of the V and J calls. This sample comprises approximately 45,000 distinct CDR3 sequences, 15% to 20% of them detected only once. The ten largest clones represent roughly 37% of the sample.

Bone marrow was sampled from every patient at the time of active disease. Isolation of bone marrow mononuclear cells was performed by Ficoll-Hypaque density gradient centrifugation. To remove myeloma plasma cells, the cells were labeled with CD138 magnetic microbeads on a MACS separator, and CD138-negative cells were then collected by negative selection. Purity of the isolated cells was checked by flow cytometry on an Attune NxT using CD138 antibodies. Total RNA was extracted with TRIzol reagent and quantified with a NanoDrop spectrophotometer. Paired RNA-seq and IR-seq were performed on each patient's CD138-negative bone marrow sample.

Sequencing was done on a sample of a population of CD138-negative cells sorted from bone marrow. What this sample's cell subset or site label stands for: bone marrow mononuclear cells depleted of CD138+ plasma/myeloma cells by negative magnetic selection. The chain joins TRBV12-3 or TRBV12-4 to TRBJ1-1, and perhaps TRBD1 as D gene, on 5 matching bases. The receptor was isolated from a donor at least 40 years old with multiple myeloma. CDR3 reads: CALRPPLGRDGATEAFF. The DNA reads TGTGCCCTACGCCCGCCCTTGGGTCGGGACGGGGCCACTGAAGCTTTCTTT.